This T cell receptor beta chain was recorded in a study of blood T cell repertoires in COVID-19. Background on the study: The United States, Italy and Spain provided the acute and convalescent COVID-19 samples. In each case, the material was cDNA or gDNA derived from T cells, B-cell-depleted T cells, or PBMCs.

The CDR3 is 15 residues long. Per germline, CDR1 SEHNR and CDR2 FQNEAQ (reference sequence). V was clipped by 7 bases and J by 1 base, with 16 bases between them. Everyone who took part was about 18 to 90 years old, and they came from about 25 US areas. Donors of Cohort 3 who recovered were those that had two negative PCRs, clearance, or symptom resolution. Here immunoSEQ multiplex PCR was the method, and the copy in TCRdb shows in-frame clones only, minus some. The sample shows about 140,000 clones, nearly 80% of them seen only once. This receptor was obtained from a woman aged 45-59 years who had recovered from COVID-19. The sequencing sample was made of PBMCs or T cells enriched from blood (not recorded which). The J gene is TRBJ2-5, the V gene TRBV7-9; D ambiguous. The CDR3 nucleotides are TGTGCCAGCATCTCCTATGGGCGTAGCCAAGAGACCCAGTACTTC. Translating it yields CASISYGRSQETQYF.